Ten or more counts support the clone carrying this TCR beta chain. The TCR beta CDR3 regions underwent amplification using RNA transcripts as the source. First-round RT-PCR with HTBI primers amplified the TCR CDR3 region. TCRdb re-analysed the multiplex PCR reads in MiXCR, keeping a single row per CDR3 protein. The sample consists of some 320,000 distinct CDR3 sequences, approximately 14% of them appearing once. The record originates from a study of T cells in Graves' hyperthyroidism and ophthalmopathy. The sample was blood. The sequence came from a woman aged 40 to 50 with Graves' ophthalmopathy.

The CDR3, as DNA: TGTGCCAGCAGTTATTACCCGTCTAGGGGGGGGCAGTTCTTC. This gives the protein CASSYYPSRGGQFF. This chain uses TRBV6-2 or TRBV6-3 with TRBJ2-1; TRBD2 is a possible D gene (7 bases). V was pared by 3 bases and J by 12 bases, with 18 bases between. The CDR3 has 14 residues. Germline values: CDR1 MNHEY, CDR2 SVGEGT.